These T cell receptor beta chains were read from a single sample in a study of T cells after yellow fever vaccination. TCRdb processed the 5' RACE reads anew with MiXCR; each CDR3 protein has one entry. The sample has hundreds of thousands of distinct CDR3 sequences, more than 8.5% seen once. This sample comprised PBMCs, obtained on the day of the first yellow fever vaccination. Receptors were obtained from a young man who received the YFV17D yellow fever vaccine. Both conserved end residues are part of each CDR3. D genes are given only for firm matches.

j_call,v_call,d_call,cdr3_aa
TRBJ1-5,TRBV6-4,TRBD1,CASSEGQRCNQPQHF
TRBJ2-7,TRBV5-1,TRBD1,CASSNDRGPSYEQYF
TRBJ1-5,TRBV4-2,.,CASSQDNRQPQHF
TRBJ2-3,TRBV23-1,TRBD1,CASSQSGDRVGSTDTQYF
TRBJ2-1,TRBV4-1,TRBD2,CASSQYSGGQRNEQFF
TRBJ1-5,TRBV27,TRBD1,CASIGDRDDQPQHF
TRBJ2-3,TRBV11-2,.,CASSGAPTIGADTQYF
TRBJ1-2,TRBV5-1,TRBD1,CASSDDRGLGGYTF
TRBJ2-7,TRBV5-3,.,CARSLDLRYEQYF
TRBJ2-7,TRBV7-2,.,CASSLEGIKYEQYF
TRBJ2-3,TRBV12-3/TRBV12-4,.,CASSLTPTDTQYF
TRBJ1-2,TRBV7-3,.,CASSLSLNTGYTF
TRBJ1-6,TRBV9,.,CASSAEGLGSSPLHF
TRBJ2-7,TRBV4-3,.,CASRRERGFGEQYF
TRBJ2-5,TRBV28,.,CASTRPGHLGTQYF
TRBJ1-1,TRBV5-6,.,CASSLSGVGAEAFF
TRBJ1-2,TRBV14,.,CASSHGPSYGYTF
TRBJ2-5,TRBV12-3/TRBV12-4,.,CASSFSGETQYF
TRBJ1-1,TRBV13,.,CASSFRMGTEAFF
TRBJ2-5,TRBV5-1,.,CASSLALGSMGEETQYF
TRBJ1-5,TRBV20-1,.,CSARIGGRHQPQHF
TRBJ2-2,TRBV5-1,.,CASSSAAYTGELFF
TRBJ1-5,TRBV6-2/TRBV6-3,.,CASRAPNQPQHF
TRBJ1-2,TRBV12-3/TRBV12-4,TRBD1,CASRQGGRGYGYTF
TRBJ2-3,TRBV9,.,CASSVGVTTDTQYF
TRBJ2-4,TRBV20-1,.,CSARAPRLAKNIQYF
TRBJ1-5,TRBV27,.,CASSPTGFSNQPQHF
TRBJ1-2,TRBV30,.,CASSRPPGGYGYTF
TRBJ2-2,TRBV7-2,TRBD2,CASSFTSGVTGELFF
TRBJ2-3,TRBV7-2,.,CASNRREWGGQDTQYF
TRBJ2-5,TRBV6-5,.,CASTGTAETQYF
TRBJ2-7,TRBV5-6,.,CASSLPGFGSYEQYF
TRBJ2-7,TRBV18,.,CASSSGQNEQYF
TRBJ1-1,TRBV5-1,.,CASSSDPGKGTEAFF